One and the same sample provided the 12 T cell receptor beta chains below, sequenced in a study of T-cell memory formation after mild COVID-19. TCRdb recomputed calls from the 5' RACE reads with MiXCR, one row per CDR3 protein. The sample yields 350,000 to 400,000 distinct CDR3 sequences, under 25% seen once. The sample comprised PBMCs or a T cell subset sorted from them (not recorded which). Receptors were obtained from an adult woman who had mild COVID-19 (a few samples of this study predate the infection). Cell type and time point are not known.

This chain uses TRBV5-1 with TRBJ1-4; TRBD1 might be the D (5 bases). This CDR3 comprises 16 residues. Germline CDR1 SGHRS, CDR2 YFSETQ. V lost 0 bases, J lost 1 base, and 10 bases lay in between. CDR3 bases: TGCGCCAGCAGCTTGGTTGGGCAGGGAACTAATGAAAAACTGTTTTTT. Translating gives CASSLVGQGTNEKLFF.

This rearrangement joins TRBV6-1 to TRBJ1-2; D is uncertain. Germline V gives CDR1 MNHNS, CDR2 SASEGT. The germline V and J ends were trimmed by 0 bases and 4 bases, with 6 bases remaining between them. The CDR3 has 13 amino acids. For the CDR3, the DNA is TGTGCCAGCAGTGAAGCGCCAGCCTATGGCTACACCTTC. Translating gives CASSEAPAYGYTF.

This clonotype was found a few times. The chain carries TRBV7-9 and TRBJ2-7; 8 bases are shared with TRBD1. The junction had 7 bases not matched to a gene; V was cut back by 5 bases and J by 1 base. The CDR3 covers 15 residues. The germline V gene encodes CDR1 SEHNR and CDR2 FQNEAQ (reference sequence). CDR3 coding DNA: TGTGCCAGCAGCAAACCCGGGACAGGATCCTACGAGCAGTACTTC. Its translation is CASSKPGTGSYEQYF.

In its sample, this clonotype was seen a few times. This chain connects TRBV7-9 to TRBJ2-5, with a weak D call TRBD2 (7 bases). The V and J ends lost 4 bases and 2 bases respectively, with 14 bases between them. Germline V gene data show CDR1 as SEHNR and CDR2 as FQNEAQ (reference sequence). The CDR3 loop spans 15 amino acids. The CDR3 bases are TGTGCCAGCAGCTCTTATAGGGGGGGGCAAGAGACCCAGTACTTC. Protein product: CASSSYRGGQETQYF.

The chain couples TRBV11-3 to TRBJ1-5, with no clear D. Germline CDR1 SGHNT, CDR2 YENEEA. The V gene lost 5 bases and the J gene lost 0 bases, with 14 bases spanning the gap. This CDR3 is 16 amino acids long. The CDR3 nucleotides read TGTGCCAGCAGCGGAGAACAGTCGTATAGCAATCAGCCCCAGCATTTT. Translation: CASSGEQSYSNQPQHF.

The chain is built from TRBV7-9 and TRBJ2-4; perhaps TRBD2 as D (5 bases). The CDR3 is 15 amino acids. The germline V and J ends were trimmed by 2 bases and 2 bases, with 10 bases remaining between them. Germline lookup yields CDR1 SEHNR and CDR2 FQNEAQ (reference sequence). In nucleotides, the CDR3 is TGTGCCAGCAGCTTATTTTCGGGGTCCAAAAACATTCAGTACTTC. Translating it yields CASSLFSGSKNIQYF.

The V gene is TRBV18, the J gene TRBJ2-1; D gene unclear. CDR3 size: 15 residues. V gave up 3 bases and J gave up 0 bases, with 9 bases separating them. Germline V gives CDR1 KGHSH, CDR2 LQKENI. The CDR3 sequence: CASSPSLSSYNEQFF. The CDR3 DNA reads TGTGCCAGCTCACCCAGTTTGAGCTCCTACAATGAGCAGTTCTTC.

The chain combines TRBV6-1 with TRBJ2-3, with 10 bases that match TRBD2. The germline V gene encodes CDR1 MNHNS and CDR2 SASEGT. The CDR3 is made up of 19 amino acids. The V and J ends lost 2 bases and 5 bases, in that order; junction bases with no gene match: 16. CDR3 loop: CASSEIPRLSGGAIDTQYF. CDR3 in DNA: TGTGCCAGCAGTGAAATCCCAAGGTTGAGCGGGGGGGCGATAGATACGCAGTATTTT.

The chain is built from TRBV15 and TRBJ2-5; D not resolved. V lost 3 bases to trimming and J lost 5 bases, with 13 bases between them. Germline loops: CDR1 LNHNV, CDR2 YYDKDF (reference sequence). The CDR3 sequence is 14 residues long. The CDR3 nucleotides are TGTGCCACCAGCAGGCGTGCGGCCGGTGAGACCCAGTACTTC. Translated, it gives CATSRRAAGETQYF.

This clonotype was observed a few times. This chain connects TRBV7-8 to TRBJ1-2; D ambiguous. The CDR3 spans 13 residues. CDR1 and CDR2 from the germline V gene are SGHVS and FQNEAQ. The V end was cut by 2 bases, the J end by 8 bases, with 12 bases between. In DNA, the CDR3 is TGTGCCAGCAGCTTACCGGGATGGTTAGGCTACACCTTC. It translates to CASSLPGWLGYTF.

This clonotype was counted at least ten times. The chain is built from TRBV7-2 and TRBJ2-7, with 10 bases matching TRBD1. This CDR3 is 14 amino acids long. Germline CDR1 is SGHTA and CDR2 is FQGNSA. V trimming: 5 bases; J trimming: 2 bases; junction bases outside the gene matches: 3. CDR3 protein: CASSRDRGPYEQYF. The CDR3 DNA reads TGTGCCAGCAGCCGGGACAGGGGACCCTACGAGCAGTACTTC.

The CDR3 is CASSGGTGGDSPLHF. For the CDR3, the DNA is TGCGCCAGCAGCGGGGGGACAGGGGGTGATTCACCCCTCCACTTT. J is TRBJ1-6 and V is TRBV5-1; TRBD1 aligns across 11 bases. Germline V lookup: CDR1 SGHRS, CDR2 YFSETQ. There are 15 residues in the CDR3. With V trimmed by 4 bases and J by 8 bases, 5 bases remained unmatched.